The source of this TCR beta chain is a study of shared clonotypes between healthy human individuals. After removal of 5 bases from V and 7 bases from J, the junction contained 9 bases not matched to a gene. CDR3 size: 14 residues. Germline CDR1 and CDR2: ENHRY and SYGVKD. All participating donors were Caucasian adults from Nashville, Tennessee. This table comes from immunoSEQ multiplex PCR, and its TCRdb copy is limited to in-frame clones, with some not included. The profile shows some 2,000,000 clones, 90% to 95% of them singletons. This TCR was sampled from a young man in good health. The rearrangement uses TRBV10-3 and TRBJ1-1; 8 positions match TRBD1. The sequenced material came from naive CD4+ T cells sorted from blood. Subset meaning: CD45RA+ positively selected. As DNA, the CDR3 is TGTGCCATCAGTCGGCCTGGACAGGGCCTTGAAGCTTTCTTT. This sequence encodes CAISRPGQGLEAFF.